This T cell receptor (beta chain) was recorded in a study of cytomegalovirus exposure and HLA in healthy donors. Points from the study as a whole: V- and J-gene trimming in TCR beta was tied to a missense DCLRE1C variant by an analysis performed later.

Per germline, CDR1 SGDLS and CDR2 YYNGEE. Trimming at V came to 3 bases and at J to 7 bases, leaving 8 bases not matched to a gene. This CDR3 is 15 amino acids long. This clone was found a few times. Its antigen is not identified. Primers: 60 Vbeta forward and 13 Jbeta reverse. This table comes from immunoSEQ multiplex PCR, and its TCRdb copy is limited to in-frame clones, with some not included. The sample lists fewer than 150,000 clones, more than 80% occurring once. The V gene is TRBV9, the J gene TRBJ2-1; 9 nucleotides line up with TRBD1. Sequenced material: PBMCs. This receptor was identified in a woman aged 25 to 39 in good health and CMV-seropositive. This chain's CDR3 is CASSARDRERNEQFF. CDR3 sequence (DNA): TGTGCCAGCAGCGCACGGGACAGGGAGAGGAATGAGCAGTTCTTC.